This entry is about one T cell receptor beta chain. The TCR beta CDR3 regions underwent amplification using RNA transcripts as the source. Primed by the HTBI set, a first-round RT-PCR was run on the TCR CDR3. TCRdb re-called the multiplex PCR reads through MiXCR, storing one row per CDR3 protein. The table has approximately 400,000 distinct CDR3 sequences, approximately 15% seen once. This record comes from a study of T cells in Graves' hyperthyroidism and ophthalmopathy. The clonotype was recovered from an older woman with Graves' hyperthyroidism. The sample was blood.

The CDR3 spells CASSFSRTSGTDTQYF. DNA for the CDR3: TGTGCCAGCAGTTTTTCCCGGACTAGCGGGACAGATACGCAGTATTTT. This chain connects TRBV12-3 or TRBV12-4 to TRBJ2-3; 11 nucleotides agree with TRBD2. V was pared by 3 bases and J by 3 bases, with 5 bases of the junction left unmatched. The CDR3 consists of 16 residues.